This T cell receptor beta chain stems from a study of cytomegalovirus exposure and HLA in healthy donors. Turning to the study itself: Previous work identified 95 million to 120 million unique TCR beta sequences from about 179 million T cells.

Of note for this clone: Its matching antigen is unknown.

PCR used 60 Vbeta primers and 13 Jbeta primers. Measured with immunoSEQ multiplex PCR; TCRdb has only the in-frame clones, and not every one. The table has 90,000 to 120,000 clones, roughly four fifths seen once; the top ten hold roughly 2.3%. V was cut by 6 bases and J by 2 bases, with 11 bases left in between. The CDR3 runs to 12 residues. Germline lookup yields CDR1 SQVTM and CDR2 ANQGSEA. Study-wide results and caveats: A later analysis found common viral pathogens apparently linked to several of the most significant clusters.

The V and J genes are TRBV29-1 and TRBJ2-7; D is perhaps TRBD2 (6 bases). The receptor's source is a man aged 18-30 years in good health and CMV-seronegative. Sequencing was performed on PBMCs. In nucleotides, the CDR3 is TGCAGCGTGGGAGGCTGGCCCTACGAGCAGTACTTC. Encoded protein: CSVGGWPYEQYF.